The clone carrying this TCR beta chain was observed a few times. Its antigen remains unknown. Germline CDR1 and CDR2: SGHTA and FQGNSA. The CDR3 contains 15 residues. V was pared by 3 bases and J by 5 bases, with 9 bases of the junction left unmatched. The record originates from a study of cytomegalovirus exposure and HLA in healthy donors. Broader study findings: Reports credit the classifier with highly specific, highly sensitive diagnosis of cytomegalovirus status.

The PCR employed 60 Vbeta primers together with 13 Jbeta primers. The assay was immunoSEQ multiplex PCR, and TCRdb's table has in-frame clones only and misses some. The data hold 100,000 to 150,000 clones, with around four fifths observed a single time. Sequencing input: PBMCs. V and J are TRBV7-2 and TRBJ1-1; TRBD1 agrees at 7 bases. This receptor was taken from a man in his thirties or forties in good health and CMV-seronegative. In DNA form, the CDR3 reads TGTGCCAGCAGCTTGCTGTCGACAGGGAAAACTGAAGCTTTCTTT. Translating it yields CASSLLSTGKTEAFF.